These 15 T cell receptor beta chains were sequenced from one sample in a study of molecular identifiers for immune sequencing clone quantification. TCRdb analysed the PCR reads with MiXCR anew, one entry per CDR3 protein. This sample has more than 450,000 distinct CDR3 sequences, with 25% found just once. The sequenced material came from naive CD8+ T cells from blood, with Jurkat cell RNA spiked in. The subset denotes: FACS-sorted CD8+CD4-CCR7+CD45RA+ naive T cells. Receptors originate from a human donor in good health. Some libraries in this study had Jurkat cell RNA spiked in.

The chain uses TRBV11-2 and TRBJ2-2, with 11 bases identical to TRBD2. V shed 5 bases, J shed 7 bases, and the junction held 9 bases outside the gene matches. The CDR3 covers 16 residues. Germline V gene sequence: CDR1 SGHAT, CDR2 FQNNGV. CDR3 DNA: TGTGCCAGCAGCCTCATAGCGGGAGGGCCCGTCGGGGAGCTGTTTTTT. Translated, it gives CASSLIAGGPVGELFF.

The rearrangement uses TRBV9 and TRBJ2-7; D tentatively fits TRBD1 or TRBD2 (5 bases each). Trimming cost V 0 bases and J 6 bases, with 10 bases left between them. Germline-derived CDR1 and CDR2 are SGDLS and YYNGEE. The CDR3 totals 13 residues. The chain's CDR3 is CASSVDWGSEQYF. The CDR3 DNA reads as TGTGCCAGCAGCGTAGATTGGGGGAGCGAGCAGTACTTC.

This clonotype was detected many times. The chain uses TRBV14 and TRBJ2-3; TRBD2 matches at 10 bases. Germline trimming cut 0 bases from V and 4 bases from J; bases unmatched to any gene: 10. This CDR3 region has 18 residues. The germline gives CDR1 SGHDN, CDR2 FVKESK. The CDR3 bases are TGTGCCAGCAGCCAAGATTTTATAACTAGCGGGACCTCAGATACGCAGTATTTT. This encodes CASSQDFITSGTSDTQYF.

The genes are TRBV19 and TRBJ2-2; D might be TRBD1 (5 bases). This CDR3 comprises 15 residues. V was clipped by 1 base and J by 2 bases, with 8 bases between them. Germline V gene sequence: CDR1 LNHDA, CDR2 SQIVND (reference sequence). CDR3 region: CASSIGWGNTGELFF. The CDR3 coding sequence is TGTGCCAGTAGTATAGGGTGGGGCAACACCGGGGAGCTGTTTTTT.

The CDR3 DNA reads TGCGCCAGCAGCCAAGAAGTCGCTATCTACGAGCAGTACTTC. Residues: CASSQEVAIYEQYF. The chain recombines TRBV4-3 with TRBJ2-7; no definite D call. CDR1 is LGHNA, CDR2 YSLEER, per germline. The ends were cut back, 0 bases at V and 3 bases at J, with 9 bases in the middle. There are 14 residues in the CDR3.

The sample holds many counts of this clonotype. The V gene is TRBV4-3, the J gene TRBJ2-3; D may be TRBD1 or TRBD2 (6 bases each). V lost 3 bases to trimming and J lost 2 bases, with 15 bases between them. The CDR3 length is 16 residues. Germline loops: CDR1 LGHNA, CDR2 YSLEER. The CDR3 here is CASSQATGAITDTQYF. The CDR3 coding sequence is TGCGCCAGCAGCCAGGCCACGGGGGCTATCACAGATACGCAGTATTTT.

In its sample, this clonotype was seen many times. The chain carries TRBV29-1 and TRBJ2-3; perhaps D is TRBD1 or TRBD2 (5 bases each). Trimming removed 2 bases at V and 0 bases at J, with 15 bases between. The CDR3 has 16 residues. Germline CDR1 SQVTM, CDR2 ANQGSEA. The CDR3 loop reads CSVELSGAASTDTQYF. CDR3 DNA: TGCAGCGTTGAACTTTCCGGGGCCGCGAGCACAGATACGCAGTATTTT.

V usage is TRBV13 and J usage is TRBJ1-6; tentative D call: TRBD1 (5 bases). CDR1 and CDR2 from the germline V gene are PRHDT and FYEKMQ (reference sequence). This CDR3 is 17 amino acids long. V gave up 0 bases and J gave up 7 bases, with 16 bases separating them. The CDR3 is CASSLGGFGAENSPLHF. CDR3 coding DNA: TGTGCCAGCAGCTTAGGTGGGTTCGGGGCCGAGAATTCACCCCTCCACTTT.

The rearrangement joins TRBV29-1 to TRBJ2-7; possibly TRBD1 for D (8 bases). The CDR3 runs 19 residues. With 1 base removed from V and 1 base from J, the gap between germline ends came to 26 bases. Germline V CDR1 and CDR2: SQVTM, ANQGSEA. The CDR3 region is CSVEGWAGGTGLFSYEQYF. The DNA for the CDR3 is TGCAGCGTTGAAGGATGGGCCGGGGGGACAGGACTTTTTTCCTACGAGCAGTACTTC.

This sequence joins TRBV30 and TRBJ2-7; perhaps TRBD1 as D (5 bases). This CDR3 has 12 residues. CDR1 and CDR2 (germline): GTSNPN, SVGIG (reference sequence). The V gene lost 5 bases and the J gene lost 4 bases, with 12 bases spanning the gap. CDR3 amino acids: CAWGRATYEQYF. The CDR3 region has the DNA TGTGCCTGGGGCAGGGCAACGTACGAGCAGTACTTC.

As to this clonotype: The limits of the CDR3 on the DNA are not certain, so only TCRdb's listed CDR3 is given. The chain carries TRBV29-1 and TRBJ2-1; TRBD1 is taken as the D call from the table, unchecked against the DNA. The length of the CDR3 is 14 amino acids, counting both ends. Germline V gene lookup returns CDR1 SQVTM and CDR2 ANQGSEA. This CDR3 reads CSVAPGTTDNEQLF.

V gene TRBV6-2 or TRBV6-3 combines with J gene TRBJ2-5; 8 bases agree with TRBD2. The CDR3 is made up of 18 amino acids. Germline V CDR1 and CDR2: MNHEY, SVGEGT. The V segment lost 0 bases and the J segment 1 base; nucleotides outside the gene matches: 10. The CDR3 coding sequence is TGTGCCAGCAGTTACTCGAAGACGGGAGGGCCTTCCCAAGAGACCCAGTACTTC. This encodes CASSYSKTGGPSQETQYF.

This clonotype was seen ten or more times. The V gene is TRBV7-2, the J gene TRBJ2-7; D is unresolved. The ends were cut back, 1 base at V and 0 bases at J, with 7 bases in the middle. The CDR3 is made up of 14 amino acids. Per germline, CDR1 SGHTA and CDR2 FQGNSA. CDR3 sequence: CASSLGGNSYEQYF. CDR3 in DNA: TGTGCCAGCAGCTTAGGGGGAAACTCCTACGAGCAGTACTTC.

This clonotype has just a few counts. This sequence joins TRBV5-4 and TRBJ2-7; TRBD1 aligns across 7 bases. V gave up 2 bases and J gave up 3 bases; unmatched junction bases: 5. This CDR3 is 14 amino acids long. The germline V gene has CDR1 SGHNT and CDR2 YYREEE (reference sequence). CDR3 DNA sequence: TGTGCCAGCAGCTTTAACAGGGGTGGCTACGAGCAGTACTTC. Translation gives CASSFNRGGYEQYF.

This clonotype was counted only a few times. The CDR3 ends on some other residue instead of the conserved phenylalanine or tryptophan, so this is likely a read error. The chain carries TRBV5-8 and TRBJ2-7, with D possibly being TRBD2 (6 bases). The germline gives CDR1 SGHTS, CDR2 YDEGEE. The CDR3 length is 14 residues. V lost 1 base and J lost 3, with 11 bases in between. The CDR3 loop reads CASSLRGGGYEQYS. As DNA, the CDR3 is TGTGCCAGCAGCTTGCGTGGGGGAGGCTACGAGCAGTACTCC.